This T cell receptor beta chain stems from a study of shared clonotypes between healthy human individuals. The study, taken as a whole, reports: Clonotype sharing among donors was expected to depend on sequencing depth.

Repertoires were generated with immunoSEQ multiplex PCR, while TCRdb's copy carries only in-frame clones and drops some. The sample includes a few hundred thousand clones, almost 97% of them seen just once. The CDR3 is 14 residues long. The germline V gene has CDR1 MDHEN and CDR2 SYDVKM. V dropped 5 bases and J dropped 4 bases, with 14 bases sitting between them. To note about this clone: Its antigen is currently unknown.

The clonotype originates from a woman aged 25 to 45 in good health. The sequenced sample consisted of naive CD4+ T cells sorted from blood. Subset meaning: CD45RA+ positively selected. The rearrangement links TRBV28 to TRBJ1-2; D unresolved. CDR3 residues: CASSLLLSTYGYTF. CDR3 coding DNA: TGTGCCAGCAGTCTACTGCTGAGTACCTATGGCTACACCTTC.